This TCR beta chain was captured in a study of CD8+ T cells in alopecia areata. The CDR3 covers 13 residues. The authors extracted RNA and reverse transcribed it into cDNA as the sequencing template. Sequenced by immunoSEQ multiplex PCR; TCRdb stores in-frame clones only, minus some. The table lists hundreds of thousands of clones, more than 60% of them singletons. Treatment reported: oral pan-JAK inhibitor, 5-10 mg twice daily. The sequencing here drew on CD4+ T cells sorted from blood, taken between weeks 43 and 45, from a patient treated with tofacitinib. The chain uses TRBV21-1 and TRBJ1-4. TRBV21-1 is termed a pseudogene. This clonotype was obtained from a human donor with alopecia areata. The CDR3 nucleotides are TGTGCCAGCATAGGAGAACCCACTGAAAAACTGTTTTTT. Translation: CASIGEPTEKLFF.